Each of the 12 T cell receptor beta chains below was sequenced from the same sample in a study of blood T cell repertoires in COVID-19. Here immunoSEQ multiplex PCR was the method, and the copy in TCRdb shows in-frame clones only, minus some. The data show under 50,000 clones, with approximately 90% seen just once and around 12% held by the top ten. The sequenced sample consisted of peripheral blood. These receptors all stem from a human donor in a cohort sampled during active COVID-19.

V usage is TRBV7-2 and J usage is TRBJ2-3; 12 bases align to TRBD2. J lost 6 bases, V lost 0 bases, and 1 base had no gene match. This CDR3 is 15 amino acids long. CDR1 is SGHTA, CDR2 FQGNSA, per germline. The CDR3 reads CASSLAGTSGDTQYF. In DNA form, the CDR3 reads TGTGCCAGCAGCTTAGCGGGGACTAGCGGGGATACGCAGTATTTT.

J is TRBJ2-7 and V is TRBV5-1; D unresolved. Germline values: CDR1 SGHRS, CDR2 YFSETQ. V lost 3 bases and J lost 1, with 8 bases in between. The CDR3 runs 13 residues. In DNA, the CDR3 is TGCGCCAGCAGCTCGTCTAGGTCCTACGAGCAGTACTTC. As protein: CASSSSRSYEQYF.

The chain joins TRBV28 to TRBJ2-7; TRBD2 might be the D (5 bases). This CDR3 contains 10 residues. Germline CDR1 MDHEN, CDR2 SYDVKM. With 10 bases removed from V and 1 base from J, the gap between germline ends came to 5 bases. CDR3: CATGSYEQYF. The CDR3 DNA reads TGTGCCACGGGGTCCTACGAGCAGTACTTC.

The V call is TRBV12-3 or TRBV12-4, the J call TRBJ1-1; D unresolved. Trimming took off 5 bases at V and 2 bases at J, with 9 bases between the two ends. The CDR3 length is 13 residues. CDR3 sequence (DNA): TGTGCCAGCAGTCTGACACCAAACACTGAAGCTTTCTTT. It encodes CASSLTPNTEAFF.

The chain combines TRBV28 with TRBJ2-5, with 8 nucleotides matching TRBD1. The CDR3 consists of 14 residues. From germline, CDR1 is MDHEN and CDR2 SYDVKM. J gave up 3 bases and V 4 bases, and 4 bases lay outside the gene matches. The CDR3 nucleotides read TGTGCCAGCAGTTCACAGGGGGTGAAAGAGACCCAGTACTTC. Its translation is CASSSQGVKETQYF.

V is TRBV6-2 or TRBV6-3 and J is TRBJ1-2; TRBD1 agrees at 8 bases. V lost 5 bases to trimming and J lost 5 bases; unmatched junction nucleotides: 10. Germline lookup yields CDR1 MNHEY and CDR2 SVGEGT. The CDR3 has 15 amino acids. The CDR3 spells CASSGPGQAFYGYTF. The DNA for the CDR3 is TGTGCCAGCAGTGGCCCGGGACAGGCCTTTTATGGCTACACCTTC.

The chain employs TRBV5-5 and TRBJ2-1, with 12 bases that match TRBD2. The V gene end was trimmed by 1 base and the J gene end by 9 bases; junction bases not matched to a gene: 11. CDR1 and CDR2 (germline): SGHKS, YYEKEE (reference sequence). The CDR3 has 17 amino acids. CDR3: CASSLIGTSGPLSEQFF. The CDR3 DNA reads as TGTGCCAGCAGCTTGATTGGGACTAGCGGGCCCTTGAGTGAGCAGTTCTTC.

In nucleotides, the CDR3 is TGTGCCAGCAGTTTATGGGTAGGGGGCGGTCAGCCCCAGCATTTT. Translating gives CASSLWVGGGQPQHF. V and J are TRBV28 and TRBJ1-5, with 7 bases that match TRBD1. The junction had 5 bases not matched to a gene; V was cut back by 0 bases and J by 6 bases. The CDR3 totals 15 residues. CDR1 MDHEN and CDR2 SYDVKM come from the germline V gene.

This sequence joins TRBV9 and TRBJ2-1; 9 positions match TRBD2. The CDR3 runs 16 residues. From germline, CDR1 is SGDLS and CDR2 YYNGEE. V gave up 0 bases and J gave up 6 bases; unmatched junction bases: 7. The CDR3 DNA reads TGTGCCAGCAGCGTAGAGAGGACTAGCGAGGGCAATGAGCAGTTCTTC. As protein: CASSVERTSEGNEQFF. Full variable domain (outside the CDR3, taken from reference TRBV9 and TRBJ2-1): DSGVTQTPKHLITATGQRVTLRCSPRSGDLSVYWYQQSLDQGLQFLIQYYNGEERAKGNILERFSAQQFPDLHSELNLSSLELGDSALYFCASSVERTSEGNEQFFGPGTRLTVL.

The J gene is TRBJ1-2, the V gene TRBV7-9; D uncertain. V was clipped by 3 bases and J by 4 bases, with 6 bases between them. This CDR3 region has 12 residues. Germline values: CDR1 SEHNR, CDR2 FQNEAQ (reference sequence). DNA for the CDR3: TGTGCCAGCAGCTTGTCGGGCTATGGCTACACCTTC. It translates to CASSLSGYGYTF. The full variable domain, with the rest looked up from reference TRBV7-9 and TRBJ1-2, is DTGVSQNPRHKITKRGQNVTFRCDPISEHNRLYWYRQTLGQGPEFLTYFQNEAQLEKSRLLSDRFSAERPKGSFSTLEIQRTEQGDSAMYLCASSLSGYGYTFGSGTRLTVV.

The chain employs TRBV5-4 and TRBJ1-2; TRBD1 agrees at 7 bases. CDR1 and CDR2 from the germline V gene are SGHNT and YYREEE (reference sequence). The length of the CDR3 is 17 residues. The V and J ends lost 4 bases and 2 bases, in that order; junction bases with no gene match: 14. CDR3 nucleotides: TGTGCCAGCAGCCGGACGGGACAGCCAAACGAGAACTATGGCTACACCTTC. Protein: CASSRTGQPNENYGYTF.

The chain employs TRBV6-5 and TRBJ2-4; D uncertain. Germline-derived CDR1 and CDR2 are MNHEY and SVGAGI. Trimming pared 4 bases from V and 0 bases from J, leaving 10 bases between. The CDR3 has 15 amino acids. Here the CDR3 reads CASSSPRLAKNIQYF. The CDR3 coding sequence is TGTGCCAGCAGTTCCCCGCGCCTAGCCAAAAACATTCAGTACTTC.